One and the same sample provided the 17 T cell receptor beta chains below, sequenced in a study of T cell responses to AZD1222 COVID-19 vaccine. TCRdb's table, derived via immunoSEQ multiplex PCR, lists solely in-frame clones and lacks some. The sample shows roughly 120,000 clones, about 88% of them seen only once. This specimen consisted of peripheral blood, obtained on day 0 of MenACWY control vaccination. These receptors were taken from an adult in good health.

V and J are TRBV23-1 and TRBJ2-7; no clear D gene. TRBV23-1 is placed among ORFs of uncertain function. This CDR3 spans 13 amino acids. Trimming took 4 bases from V and 6 from J, leaving 13 bases between them. The DNA of the CDR3 is TGCGCCAGCAGTCCCTCGACGTGTGTCGAGCAGTACTTC. Translation gives CASSPSTCVEQYF.

The genes are TRBV6-5 and TRBJ2-2; 8 nucleotides line up with TRBD2. The CDR3 totals 14 residues. Looked up from germline, CDR1 is MNHEY and CDR2 is SVGAGI. V shed 6 bases, J shed 5 bases, and the junction held 5 bases outside the gene matches. The CDR3 spells CASSGGERTGELFF. CDR3 nucleotide sequence: TGTGCCAGCAGCGGGGGGGAAAGGACCGGGGAGCTGTTTTTT.

The V call is TRBV18, the J call TRBJ1-4; D unresolved. With 2 bases removed from V and 7 bases from J, the gap between germline ends came to 8 bases. The germline V gene encodes CDR1 KGHSH and CDR2 LQKENI. This CDR3 is 13 amino acids long. The CDR3 bases are TGTGCCAGCTCACCAGATTTTGGTGAAAAACTGTTTTTT. It encodes CASSPDFGEKLFF.

V and J are TRBV12-5 and TRBJ2-1; TRBD2 matches 15 bases. This CDR3 comprises 16 residues. Unmatched junction bases numbered 7, after V lost 5 bases and J lost 8 bases. Germline V gene lookup returns CDR1 LGHNT and CDR2 FRNRAP. CDR3 residues: CASGVGGLAGGHEQFF. Written as DNA, the CDR3 is TGTGCTAGTGGTGTGGGAGGACTAGCGGGAGGGCATGAGCAGTTCTTC.

V and J are TRBV28 and TRBJ1-2; a weak D match, TRBD1 (5 bases). The V and J ends lost 3 bases and 1 base respectively, with 9 bases between them. The CDR3 is 14 amino acids. Germline CDR1 MDHEN, CDR2 SYDVKM. The CDR3 nucleotides read TGTGCCAGCAGTTTCAACAGGTTTAACTATGGCTACACCTTC. It specifies CASSFNRFNYGYTF.

The genes are TRBV6-1 and TRBJ1-2; the match to TRBD1 covers 7 bases. This CDR3 has 13 amino acids. J gave up 7 bases and V 6 bases, and 8 bases lay outside the gene matches. The germline gives CDR1 MNHNS, CDR2 SASEGT. CDR3 sequence: CASRPGGQPGYTF. Here the CDR3 DNA reads TGTGCCAGCAGGCCAGGGGGACAACCTGGCTACACCTTC.

The rearrangement uses TRBV30 and TRBJ2-1; 7 nucleotides agree with TRBD2. The CDR3 loop spans 15 amino acids. Germline CDR1 reads GTSNPN; CDR2 reads SVGIG (reference sequence). The V and J ends lost 0 bases and 9 bases, in that order; junction bases with no gene match: 11. The CDR3 loop is CAWSVDAGEATEQFF. The DNA for the CDR3 is TGTGCCTGGAGTGTAGATGCGGGAGAGGCGACTGAGCAGTTCTTC.

V and J are TRBV12-2 and TRBJ2-7; TRBD1, the table's D call, was not compared with the DNA. TRBV12-2 is given as a pseudogene. The CDR3 is made up of 16 amino acids. CDR3 bases: TGTGCAAGTCGCTTAGCGCCGGACAGGGGTAACTACGAGCAGTACTTC. Encoded protein: CASRLAPDRGNYEQYF.

This clone was detected only once. The sample contains more than one DNA sequence encoding this CDR3. The chain uses TRBV6-5 and TRBJ2-7; D not resolved. The CDR3 covers 11 residues. V lost 0 bases, J lost 7 bases, and 4 bases lay in between. CDR1 MNHEY and CDR2 SVGAGI come from the germline V gene. The CDR3 loop is CASSYSGEQYF. The CDR3 DNA is TGTGCCAGCAGTTACTCAGGGGAGCAGTACTTC.

This clone was recorded a few times. The V call is TRBV5-1, the J call TRBJ2-1; 7 bases map to TRBD2. V gave up 3 bases and J gave up 4 bases; unmatched junction bases: 4. The germline CDR1 and CDR2 sequences are SGHRS and YFSETQ. The CDR3 spans 14 residues. The CDR3 loop reads CASSSGLDYNEQFF. The DNA of the CDR3 is TGCGCCAGCAGCTCCGGACTAGATTACAATGAGCAGTTCTTC.

The chain uses TRBV2 and TRBJ2-7, with D possibly TRBD2 on 6 matching bases. Germline CDR1 is SNHLY and CDR2 is FYNNEI. V lost 6 bases and J 3 bases, leaving 12 bases between the germline ends. This CDR3 region has 13 residues. CDR3 loop: CASSPGSLYEQYF. Written as DNA, the CDR3 is TGTGCCAGCAGCCCCGGGAGCCTCTACGAGCAGTACTTC. Looking up the rest from reference TRBV2 and TRBJ2-7 gives the full variable domain: EPEVTQTPSHQVTQMGQEVILRCVPISNHLYFYWYRQILGQKVEFLVSFYNNEISEKSEIFDDQFSVERPDGSNFTLKIRSTKLEDSAMYFCASSPGSLYEQYFGPGTRLTVT.

The gene calls are TRBV4-1 and TRBJ1-1, with unresolved D. V lost 6 bases, J lost 8 bases, and 19 bases lay in between. CDR3 size: 14 residues. CDR1 MGHRA and CDR2 YSYEKL come from the germline V gene. CDR3: CASRHPGSRVEAFF. The CDR3 DNA reads TGCGCCAGCAGACACCCCGGGAGCCGTGTCGAAGCTTTCTTT.

The chain has TRBV10-3 and TRBJ2-3; 7 nucleotides match TRBD1. Germline V gene data show CDR1 as ENHRY and CDR2 as SYGVKD. Unmatched junction bases numbered 4, after V lost 2 bases and J lost 5 bases. The CDR3 sequence is 14 residues long. Here the CDR3 reads CAISERGLGDTQYF. CDR3 sequence (DNA): TGTGCCATCAGTGAGAGGGGGCTTGGAGATACGCAGTATTTT.

The V gene is TRBV5-4, the J gene TRBJ2-7, with 8 bases lining up with TRBD2. CDR3 size: 17 residues. V was pared by 9 bases and J by 3 bases, with 20 bases of the junction left unmatched. Germline V gene sequence: CDR1 SGHNT, CDR2 YYREEE (reference sequence). CDR3 loop: CATVPGGGSGSYYEQYF. DNA of the CDR3: TGTGCCACCGTACCAGGTGGCGGAAGCGGGAGCTACTACGAGCAGTACTTC.

The V gene is TRBV28, the J gene TRBJ2-7, with 9 bases matching TRBD1. In germline, CDR1 is MDHEN, CDR2 SYDVKM. After removal of 4 bases from V and 3 bases from J, the junction contained 10 bases not matched to a gene. This CDR3 spans 16 amino acids. CDR3 in DNA: TGTGCCAGCAGTTCGGCCGGGACAGGGAATTTCTACGAGCAGTACTTC. This codes for CASSSAGTGNFYEQYF. Full variable domain (remainder filled in from reference TRBV28 and TRBJ2-7): DVKVTQSSRYLVKRTGEKVFLECVQDMDHENMFWYRQDPGLGLRLIYFSYDVKMKEKGDIPEGYSVSREKKERFSLILESASTNQTSMYLCASSSAGTGNFYEQYFGPGTRLTVT.

In this sample, this clone turned up once. The chain has TRBV28 and TRBJ1-5; D remains ambiguous. Trimming removed 2 bases at V and 0 bases at J, with 8 bases between. This CDR3 has 15 amino acids. Per germline, CDR1 MDHEN and CDR2 SYDVKM. CDR3 coding DNA: TGTGCCAGCAGTTTAATGGGAAGTAGCAATCAGCCCCAGCATTTT. Amino acids: CASSLMGSSNQPQHF.

This rearrangement joins TRBV25-1 to TRBJ1-5; a possible D gene is TRBD1 (6 bases). Germline V gives CDR1 MGHDK, CDR2 SYGVNS. Trimming took 8 bases from V and 2 from J, leaving 10 bases between them. The CDR3 loop spans 13 amino acids. The CDR3 coding sequence is TGTGCCAGCGCGGGGGCGGGCAATCAGCCCCAGCATTTT. Amino acids: CASAGAGNQPQHF.